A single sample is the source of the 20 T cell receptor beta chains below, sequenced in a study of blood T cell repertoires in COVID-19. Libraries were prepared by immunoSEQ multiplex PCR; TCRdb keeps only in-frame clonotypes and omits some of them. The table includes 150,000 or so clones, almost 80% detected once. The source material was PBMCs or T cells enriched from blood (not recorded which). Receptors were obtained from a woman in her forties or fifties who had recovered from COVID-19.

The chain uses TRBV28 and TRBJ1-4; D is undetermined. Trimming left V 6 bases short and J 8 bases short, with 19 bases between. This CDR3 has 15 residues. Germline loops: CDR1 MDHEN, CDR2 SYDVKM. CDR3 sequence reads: CASSLDGRRKEKLFF. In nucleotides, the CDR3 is TGTGCCAGCAGCCTGGACGGACGGAGGAAGGAAAAACTGTTTTTT.

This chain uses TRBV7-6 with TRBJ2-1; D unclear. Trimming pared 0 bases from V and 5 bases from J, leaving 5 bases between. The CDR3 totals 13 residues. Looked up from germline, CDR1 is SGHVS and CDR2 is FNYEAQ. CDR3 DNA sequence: TGTGCCAGCAGCTTAGCAGAGAACAATGAGCAGTTCTTC. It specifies CASSLAENNEQFF.

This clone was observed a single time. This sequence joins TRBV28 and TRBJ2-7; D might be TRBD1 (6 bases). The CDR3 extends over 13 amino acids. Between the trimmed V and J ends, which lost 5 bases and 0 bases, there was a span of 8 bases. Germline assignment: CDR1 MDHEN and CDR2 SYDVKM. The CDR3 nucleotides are TGTGCCAGCAGTCAGGGGAGCTCCTACGAGCAGTACTTC. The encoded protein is CASSQGSSYEQYF.

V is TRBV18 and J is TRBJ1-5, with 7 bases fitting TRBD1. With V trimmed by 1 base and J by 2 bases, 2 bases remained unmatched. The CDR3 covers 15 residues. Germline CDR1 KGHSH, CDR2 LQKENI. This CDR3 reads CASSPQGAGNQPQHF. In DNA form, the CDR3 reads TGTGCCAGCTCACCACAGGGGGCTGGCAATCAGCCCCAGCATTTT.

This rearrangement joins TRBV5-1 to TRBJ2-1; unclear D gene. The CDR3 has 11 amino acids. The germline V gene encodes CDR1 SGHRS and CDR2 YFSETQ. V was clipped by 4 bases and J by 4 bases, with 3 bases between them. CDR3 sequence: CASSLYNEQFF. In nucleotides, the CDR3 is TGCGCCAGCAGCCTATACAATGAGCAGTTCTTC. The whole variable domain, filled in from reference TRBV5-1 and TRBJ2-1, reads KAGVTQTPRYLIKTRGQQVTLSCSPISGHRSVSWYQQTPGQGLQFLFEYFSETQRNKGNFPGRFSGRQFSNSRSEMNVSTLELGDSALYLCASSLYNEQFFGPGTRLTVL.

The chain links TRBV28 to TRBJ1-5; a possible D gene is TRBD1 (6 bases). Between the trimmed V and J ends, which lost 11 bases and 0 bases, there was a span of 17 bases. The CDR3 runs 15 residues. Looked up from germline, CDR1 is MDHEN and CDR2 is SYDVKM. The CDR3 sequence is CASQPVGGSNQPQHF. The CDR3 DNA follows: TGTGCCTCCCAACCGGTAGGGGGTAGCAATCAGCCCCAGCATTTT.

DNA of the CDR3: TGTGCCAGTAGTCAGGGGCAGGTCAATCAGCCCCAGCATTTT. As protein: CASSQGQVNQPQHF. V and J are TRBV19 and TRBJ1-5, with D maybe TRBD1 (6 bases). Trimming took off 5 bases at V and 3 bases at J, with 11 bases between the two ends. The CDR3 sequence is 14 residues long. The germline gives CDR1 LNHDA, CDR2 SQIVND (reference sequence).

The CDR3 region is CASSSKVGVVGYTF. In DNA form, the CDR3 reads TGTGCCAGCAGTTCCAAGGTAGGGGTGGTTGGCTACACCTTC. The rearrangement joins TRBV27 to TRBJ1-2; D possibly corresponds to TRBD1 (5 bases). V was pared by 4 bases and J by 7 bases, with 16 bases between. The CDR3 consists of 14 residues. The V gene's germline CDR1 is MNHEY and CDR2 SMNVEV (reference sequence).

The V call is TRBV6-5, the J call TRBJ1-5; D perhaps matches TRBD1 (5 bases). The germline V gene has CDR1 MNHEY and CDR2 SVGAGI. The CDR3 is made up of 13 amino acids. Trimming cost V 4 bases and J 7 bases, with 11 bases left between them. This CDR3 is CASSSQGRQPQHF. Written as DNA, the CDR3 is TGTGCCAGCAGTTCTCAGGGTCGCCAGCCCCAGCATTTT.

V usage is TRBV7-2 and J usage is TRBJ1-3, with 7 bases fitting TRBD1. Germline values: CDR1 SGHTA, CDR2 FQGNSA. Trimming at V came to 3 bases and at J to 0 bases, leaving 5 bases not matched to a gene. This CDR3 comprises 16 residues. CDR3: CASSFGQVRSGNTIYF. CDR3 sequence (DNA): TGTGCCAGCAGCTTTGGACAGGTCCGCTCTGGAAACACCATATATTTT. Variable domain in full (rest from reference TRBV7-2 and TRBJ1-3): GAGVSQSPSNKVTEKGKDVELRCDPISGHTALYWYRQSLGQGLEFLIYFQGNSAPDKSGLPSDRFSAERTGGSVSTLTIQRTQQEDSAVYLCASSFGQVRSGNTIYFGEGSWLTVV.

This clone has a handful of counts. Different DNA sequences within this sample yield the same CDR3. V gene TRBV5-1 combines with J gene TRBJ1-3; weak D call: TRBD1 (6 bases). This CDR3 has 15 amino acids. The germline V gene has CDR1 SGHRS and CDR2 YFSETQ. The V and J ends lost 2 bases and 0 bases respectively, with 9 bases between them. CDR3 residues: CASSLQGISGNTIYF. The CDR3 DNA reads TGCGCCAGCAGCTTACAGGGAATCTCTGGAAACACCATATATTTT.

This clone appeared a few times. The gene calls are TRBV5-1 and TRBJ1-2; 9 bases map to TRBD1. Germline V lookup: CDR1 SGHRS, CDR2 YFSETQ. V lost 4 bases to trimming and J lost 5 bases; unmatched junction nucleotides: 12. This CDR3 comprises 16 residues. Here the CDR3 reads CASSPQLQGATYGYTF. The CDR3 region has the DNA TGCGCCAGCAGCCCACAGTTACAGGGGGCAACGTATGGCTACACCTTC. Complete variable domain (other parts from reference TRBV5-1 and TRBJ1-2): KAGVTQTPRYLIKTRGQQVTLSCSPISGHRSVSWYQQTPGQGLQFLFEYFSETQRNKGNFPGRFSGRQFSNSRSEMNVSTLELGDSALYLCASSPQLQGATYGYTFGSGTRLTVV.

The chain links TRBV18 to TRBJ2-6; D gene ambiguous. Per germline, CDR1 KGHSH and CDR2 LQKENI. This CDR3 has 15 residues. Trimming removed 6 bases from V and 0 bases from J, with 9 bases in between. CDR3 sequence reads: CASSPSYSGANVLTF. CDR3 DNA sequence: TGTGCCAGCTCCCCTTCGTACTCTGGGGCCAACGTCCTGACTTTC. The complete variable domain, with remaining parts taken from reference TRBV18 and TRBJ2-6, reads NAGVMQNPRHLVRRRGQEARLRCSPMKGHSHVYWYRQLPEEGLKFMVYLQKENIIDESGMPKERFSAEFPKEGPSILRIQQVVRGDSAAYFCASSPSYSGANVLTFGAGSRLTVL.

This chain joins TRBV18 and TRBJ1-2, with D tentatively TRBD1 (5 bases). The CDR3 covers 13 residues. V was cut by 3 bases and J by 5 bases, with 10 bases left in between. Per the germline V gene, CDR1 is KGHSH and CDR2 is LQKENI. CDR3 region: CASSPLTDYGYTF. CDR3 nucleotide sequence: TGTGCCAGCTCACCTTTGACAGATTATGGCTACACCTTC.

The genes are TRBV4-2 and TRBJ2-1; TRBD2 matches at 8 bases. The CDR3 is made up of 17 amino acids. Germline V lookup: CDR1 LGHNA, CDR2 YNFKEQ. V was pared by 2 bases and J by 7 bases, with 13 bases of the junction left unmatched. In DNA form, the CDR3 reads TGTGCCAGCAGCCAACTAGCGGGCACGCACAGCGGAAATGAGCAGTTCTTC. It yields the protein CASSQLAGTHSGNEQFF.

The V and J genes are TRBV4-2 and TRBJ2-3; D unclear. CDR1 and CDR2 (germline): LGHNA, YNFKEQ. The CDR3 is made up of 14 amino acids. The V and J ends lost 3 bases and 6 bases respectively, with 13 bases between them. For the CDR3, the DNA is TGTGCCAGCAGCCAGGATCTAGTTTTGGATACGCAGTATTTT. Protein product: CASSQDLVLDTQYF.

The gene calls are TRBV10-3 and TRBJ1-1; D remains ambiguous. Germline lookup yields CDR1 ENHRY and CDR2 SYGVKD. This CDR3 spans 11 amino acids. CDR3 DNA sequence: TGTCCTAAAAGAGGGAACACTGAAGCTTTCTTT. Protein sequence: CPKRGNTEAFF.

The CDR3 loop reads CASSQGPRDSPLHF. Written as DNA, the CDR3 is TGTGCCAGCAGCCAAGGACCCAGGGATTCACCCCTCCACTTT. This chain uses TRBV3-1 (or the pseudogene TRBV3-2) with TRBJ1-6, with a possible D match to TRBD1 (5 bases). Germline assignment: CDR1 LGHDT and CDR2 YNNKEL (reference sequence). V lost 1 base and J 8 bases, leaving 9 bases between the germline ends. CDR3 length equals 14 residues.

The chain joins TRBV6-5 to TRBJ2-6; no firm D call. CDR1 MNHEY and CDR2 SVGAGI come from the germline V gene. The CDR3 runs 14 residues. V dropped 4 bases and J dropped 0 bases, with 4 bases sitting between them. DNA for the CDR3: TGTGCCAGCAGTTCAGGCTCTGGGGCCAACGTCCTGACTTTC. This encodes CASSSGSGANVLTF.

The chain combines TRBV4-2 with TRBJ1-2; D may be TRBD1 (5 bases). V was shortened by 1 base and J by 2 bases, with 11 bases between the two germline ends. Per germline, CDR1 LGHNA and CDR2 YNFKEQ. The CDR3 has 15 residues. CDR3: CASSQVARQNYGYTF. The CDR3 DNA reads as TGTGCCAGCAGCCAAGTGGCTCGACAGAACTATGGCTACACCTTC.